This T cell receptor (beta chain) was identified during a study of T cells in women clearing cervical HPV infection. Comment on this clone: The antigen remains unidentified. Read sequence stops 3 residues before the CDR3 end, and the germline J gene provides the missing end.

Whole-study results and caveats: It is unknown whether associations predate infection; no effector/memory or HPV-specific sorting. Unknown T-cell numbers per sample may underlie the richness differences.

MY09/MY11 PCR detected cervical HPV DNA; dot-blot assigned genotypes. The germline V gene has CDR1 SNHLY and CDR2 FYNNEI. The CDR3 length is 14 residues. Using immunoSEQ multiplex PCR, the repertoire was profiled, and TCRdb retains in-frame clones only, with some absent. The sample shows fewer than 15,000 clones, and roughly 9.4% sits with its ten largest clones. The sequenced sample consisted of blood buffy coat. This TCR was recovered from a woman between 18 and 75 years old with a cervical HPV16 infection that either progressed to CIN3+ or cleared (not recorded which). The chain joins TRBV2 to TRBJ1-4; maybe TRBD1 (5 bases). The sequenced CDR3 bases are TGTGCCAGCAATAGTTACGGCGCGCGGACACCA. This translates into CASNSYGARTP. In full, the CDR3 is CASNSYGARTPLFF. Supplemented by reference TRBV2 and TRBJ1-4, the full variable domain reads EPEVTQTPSHQVTQMGQEVILRCVPISNHLYFYWYRQILGQKVEFLVSFYNNEISEKSEIFDDQFSVERPDGSNFTLKIRSTKLEDSAMYFCASNSYGARTPLFFGSGTQLSVL.